A single sample gave rise to the 15 T cell receptor beta chains below, sequenced in a study of radiotherapy plus CTLA-4 blockade in lung cancer. TCRdb's copy holds only in-frame clones and misses some; the assay was immunoSEQ multiplex PCR. This sample carries more than 95,000 clones, 65% to 75% of them seen once, and the ten largest clones take around 3%. The sequenced sample was peripheral blood, obtained from a patient treated with radiotherapy plus ipilimumab. The receptors were sampled from a human donor with non-small cell lung cancer who had a partial response to radiotherapy plus ipilimumab. Some clones in this sample may be carry-over from other donors' samples.

Only a few counts were recorded for this clone. This chain uses TRBV13 with TRBJ1-1; tentatively, D is TRBD1 (6 bases). The V end lost 6 bases, the J end lost 1 base, and 12 bases lay between the germline ends. Germline V gene sequence: CDR1 PRHDT, CDR2 FYEKMQ (reference sequence). This CDR3 region has 14 residues. The CDR3 sequence: CASRRTGTNTEAFF. The CDR3 nucleotides read TGTGCCAGCAGACGCACAGGGACGAACACTGAAGCTTTCTTT.

The rearrangement joins TRBV21-1 to TRBJ1-6; the D call in the table, TRBD1, was not verified against the DNA. TRBV21-1 is given as a pseudogene. This CDR3 spans 15 amino acids. The CDR3 reads CASGRGTGENSPLHF. The CDR3 bases are TGTGCCAGCGGACGGGGGACAGGCGAAAATTCACCCCTCCACTTT.

DNA for the CDR3: TGTGCCAGCTCACCACTACGTAGCGGGGGTTCGACTAGCACAGATACGCAGTATTTT. Translating it yields CASSPLRSGGSTSTDTQYF. The chain carries TRBV18 and TRBJ2-3; TRBD2 matches at 9 bases. J was trimmed by 0 bases and V by 1 base; bases with no gene match: 11. The germline gives CDR1 KGHSH, CDR2 LQKENI. The CDR3 runs 19 residues.

The count of this clone is one. The V and J genes are TRBV10-3 and TRBJ2-7; 7 nucleotides align to TRBD2. The length of the CDR3 is 14 residues. Losses at the gene ends were 5 bases for V and 4 bases for J; bases not matched to a gene: 8. Germline loops: CDR1 ENHRY, CDR2 SYGVKD. The CDR3 DNA reads TGTGCCATCAGTCCCGGGTCTAGCGGTTACGAGCAGTACTTC. Translating gives CAISPGSSGYEQYF.

The chain employs TRBV7-9 and TRBJ1-2, with 7 bases matching TRBD1. The germline CDR1 and CDR2 sequences are SEHNR and FQNEAQ (reference sequence). The CDR3 spans 13 residues. V gave up 3 bases and J gave up 4 bases; unmatched junction bases: 2. This CDR3 reads CASSLTGFYGYTF. The CDR3 DNA reads as TGTGCCAGCAGCTTGACAGGGTTCTATGGCTACACCTTC.

This rearrangement joins TRBV7-2 to TRBJ2-7; TRBD2 is a possible D gene (6 bases). V lost 5 bases and J lost 2, with 13 bases in between. The CDR3 loop spans 14 amino acids. CDR1 SGHTA and CDR2 FQGNSA come from the germline V gene. CDR3 region: CASSLRDSTYEQYF. The CDR3 DNA is TGTGCCAGCAGCCTCAGGGACTCCACCTACGAGCAGTACTTC.

The chain couples TRBV4-3 to TRBJ1-4; TRBD1 might be the D (6 bases). CDR1 and CDR2 from the germline V gene are LGHNA and YSLEER. With 3 bases removed from V and 8 bases from J, the gap between germline ends came to 16 bases. This CDR3 is 15 amino acids long. As DNA, the CDR3 is TGCGCCAGCAGCCACAACCCACAGGGTGGGGAAAAACTGTTTTTT. Translating it yields CASSHNPQGGEKLFF.

The chain is built from TRBV11-2 and TRBJ2-7; D is undetermined. From germline, CDR1 is SGHAT and CDR2 FQNNGV. This CDR3 has 13 residues. V was pared by 3 bases and J by 2 bases, with 8 bases between. The CDR3 bases are TGTGCCAGCAGCTTCGGGTCCACCTACGAGCAGTACTTC. Translated: CASSFGSTYEQYF.

The chain combines TRBV5-6 with TRBJ1-2, with 7 bases identical to TRBD1. CDR1 and CDR2 from the germline V gene are SGHDT and YYEEEE. Losses at the gene ends were 5 bases for V and 3 bases for J; bases not matched to a gene: 4. The CDR3 totals 13 residues. The CDR3 nucleotides are TGTGCCAGCAGAGCCGGGACAGACTATGGCTACACCTTC. This gives the protein CASRAGTDYGYTF. The full variable domain, with the rest looked up from reference TRBV5-6 and TRBJ1-2, is DAGVTQSPTHLIKTRGQQVTLRCSPKSGHDTVSWYQQALGQGPQFIFQYYEEEERQRGNFPDRFSGHQFPNYSSELNVNALLLGDSALYLCASRAGTDYGYTFGSGTRLTVV.

The V call is TRBV16, the J call TRBJ2-3; possible D gene TRBD1, 6 bases. CDR3 length: 15 amino acids. Trimming took off 4 bases at V and 0 bases at J, with 11 bases between the two ends. Germline CDR1 KGHSY, CDR2 FQNENV. This CDR3 is CASSPKGQSTDTQYF. The CDR3 region has the DNA TGTGCCAGCAGCCCCAAAGGACAGAGCACAGATACGCAGTATTTT.

This chain uses TRBV6-5 with TRBJ2-7; the match to TRBD1 covers 9 bases. The CDR3 is 15 amino acids. After removal of 7 bases from V and 4 bases from J, the junction contained 11 bases not matched to a gene. Germline assignment: CDR1 MNHEY and CDR2 SVGAGI. CDR3 coding DNA: TGTGCCAGCAAAACGATGACAGGGGGGGTTTACGAGCAGTACTTC. Translating it yields CASKTMTGGVYEQYF.

The rearrangement uses TRBV28 and TRBJ2-1; 9 bases align to TRBD1. Germline assignment: CDR1 MDHEN and CDR2 SYDVKM. Trimming at V came to 1 base and at J to 5 bases, leaving 6 bases not matched to a gene. The CDR3 is made up of 16 amino acids. The CDR3 loop is CASSLFGTGKHNEQFF. CDR3 DNA: TGTGCCAGCAGTTTATTCGGGACAGGGAAGCACAATGAGCAGTTCTTC.

The chain couples TRBV20-1 to TRBJ2-5, with D maybe TRBD2 (6 bases). The germline CDR1 and CDR2 sequences are DFQATT and SNEGSKA (reference sequence). Between the trimmed V and J ends, which lost 6 bases and 7 bases, there was a span of 12 bases. CDR3 length equals 11 residues. The DNA for the CDR3 is TGCAGTGCAGTGACCGGGAGGACCCAGTACTTC. Amino acids: CSAVTGRTQYF.

This clone has just one count. The CDR3 reads CASSRDSYEQYF. The CDR3 nucleotides read TGCGCCAGCAGCAGGGACAGCTACGAGCAGTACTTC. The V and J genes are TRBV5-1 and TRBJ2-5; the match to TRBD1 covers 7 bases. The J call is in doubt because the DNA end fits TRBJ2-7 better. In germline, CDR1 is SGHRS, CDR2 YFSETQ. The CDR3 runs to 12 residues.

This clone has just a few counts. The chain employs TRBV5-5 and TRBJ1-1; perhaps TRBD1 as D (5 bases). The CDR3 length is 16 residues. Germline CDR1 and CDR2: SGHKS and YYEKEE (reference sequence). Deletions cut 0 bases from V and 3 bases from J, with 15 bases between. The CDR3 reads CASSLGPTVGYTEAFF. For the CDR3, the DNA is TGTGCCAGCAGCTTGGGGCCGACAGTTGGTTACACTGAAGCTTTCTTT. The full variable domain, its missing parts supplied by reference TRBV5-5 and TRBJ1-1, is DAGVTQSPTHLIKTRGQQVTLRCSPISGHKSVSWYQQVLGQGPQFIFQYYEKEERGRGNFPDRFSARQFPNYSSELNVNALLLGDSALYLCASSLGPTVGYTEAFFGQGTRLTVV.